Here is one T cell receptor beta chain with its context. Its antigen is not identified. Produced via immunoSEQ multiplex PCR; TCRdb's table is partial and in-frame only. Among 2,500 to 3,500 clones listed, more than 60% were seen once. Genomic DNA came from frozen unsorted single-cell suspensions. The data stem from a study of immune cell composition in non-small cell lung cancer. The study, taken as a whole, reports: Tumour TCR-beta clonality was not significantly tied to smoking pack-years. Tumour-reactive clones were not shown to match dominant in vivo tumour clones.

The V and J ends lost 4 bases and 1 base respectively, with 11 bases between them. There are 15 residues in the CDR3. Per the germline V gene, CDR1 is MRHNA and CDR2 is SNTAGT. Material: lung tumor tissue. The chain employs TRBV6-4 and TRBJ1-5; D is ambiguous. The sequence derives from a human donor with non-small cell lung cancer. The CDR3 loop reads CASSVNGGSNQPQHF. Written as DNA, the CDR3 is TGTGCCAGCAGTGTTAATGGAGGGAGCAATCAGCCCCAGCATTTT.